What follows are 29 T cell receptor beta chains derived from one specimen sequenced in a study of molecular identifiers for immune sequencing clone quantification. MiXCR, applied by TCRdb to the PCR reads, yields one record per CDR3 protein. The sample yields roughly 50,000 distinct CDR3 sequences, 20% to 25% seen once. The source material was naive CD8+ T cells from blood, with Jurkat cell RNA spiked in. The subset here: FACS-sorted CD8+CD4-CCR7+CD45RA+ naive T cells. The receptors stem from a human donor in good health. Some libraries in this study had Jurkat cell RNA spiked in.

There are many counts of this clonotype. This sequence joins TRBV4-3 and TRBJ2-3; TRBD2 is a possible D gene (6 bases). Germline CDR1 reads LGHNA; CDR2 reads YSLEER. CDR3 length equals 16 residues. Trimming pared 3 bases from V and 4 bases from J, leaving 17 bases between. The CDR3 nucleotides are TGCGCCAGCAGCCAGGCACCGGGGCCGGGAGCAGATACGCAGTATTTT. This gives the protein CASSQAPGPGADTQYF.

This clonotype was recorded at least ten times. The chain links TRBV7-2 to TRBJ2-7; D remains ambiguous. Germline V gene sequence: CDR1 SGHTA, CDR2 FQGNSA. The CDR3 has 13 residues. V was shortened by 6 bases and J by 3 bases, with 12 bases between the two germline ends. The CDR3 nucleotides read TGTGCCAGCAGACTAAACTCGTACTACGAGCAGTACTTC. This sequence encodes CASRLNSYYEQYF.

This clonotype was recorded many times. The chain couples TRBV6-1 to TRBJ2-7, with D possibly matching TRBD1 (6 bases). The V and J ends lost 5 bases and 6 bases respectively, with 11 bases between them. The CDR3 loop spans 12 amino acids. Germline CDR1 is MNHNS and CDR2 is SASEGT. CDR3 in DNA: TGTGCCAGCAGTCTCTTAGGGGGCGAGCAGTACTTC. Translating it yields CASSLLGGEQYF.

The gene calls are TRBV29-1 and TRBJ2-7; no clear D gene. CDR3 size: 14 residues. Trimming pared 5 bases from V and 0 bases from J, leaving 14 bases between. CDR1 is SQVTM, CDR2 ANQGSEA, per germline. CDR3 nucleotide sequence: TGCAGCGTTATGAAGGATTCGAACTCCTACGAGCAGTACTTC. This codes for CSVMKDSNSYEQYF.

Concerning this clonotype itself: It may be a read error: a sequence one base away is much more abundant. The V and J genes are TRBV30 and TRBJ2-1; D remains ambiguous. The CDR3 spans 11 residues. Germline CDR1 is GTSNPN and CDR2 is SVGIG (reference sequence). For the CDR3, the DNA is TGTGCCTGGAGAGAGGTAAATGCGCAGTTCTTC. This codes for CAWREVNAQFF.

The chain has TRBV27 and TRBJ2-5; unclear D gene. The CDR3 contains 14 residues. Germline assignment: CDR1 MNHEY and CDR2 SMNVEV (reference sequence). V was cut by 0 bases and J by 2 bases, with 7 bases left in between. The DNA for the CDR3 is TGTGCCAGCAGTTTATCGGGGTCTCAAGAGACCCAGTACTTC. Encoded protein: CASSLSGSQETQYF.

Comment on this clonotype: Given a much more abundant clone one base away, this may be a read error. The genes are TRBV28 and TRBJ2-3; no definite D call. Trimming took 5 bases from V and 2 from J, leaving 5 bases between them. This CDR3 is built from 12 residues. In germline, CDR1 is MDHEN, CDR2 SYDVKM. CDR3 sequence: CASSLATDTQYF. CDR3 nucleotides: TGTGCCAGCAGTCTTGCCACAGATACGCAGTATTTT.

This clonotype was observed at least ten times. The chain recombines TRBV2 with TRBJ1-1; D perhaps matches TRBD1 (6 bases). V gave up 1 base and J gave up 4 bases, with 10 bases separating them. The CDR3 runs 14 residues. Germline assignment: CDR1 SNHLY and CDR2 FYNNEI. The CDR3 region is CASSEVGAPTEAFF. The CDR3 region has the DNA TGTGCCAGCAGTGAAGTGGGGGCACCCACTGAAGCTTTCTTT.

With respect to this clonotype: A much larger clone lies a single base off, so this may be a read error. V usage is TRBV7-9 and J usage is TRBJ2-3, with TRBD2 matching 12 bases. From germline, CDR1 is SEHNR and CDR2 FQNEAQ (reference sequence). CDR3 size: 19 residues. CDR3 DNA: TGTGCCAGCAGCCCGCTCCCCCCTAGCGGGGGGGTGTATTTAGATTCGCAGTATTTT. This codes for CASSPLPPSGGVYLDSQYF.

This clonotype occurred many times. The chain uses TRBV6-5 and TRBJ2-7; D might be TRBD2 (6 bases). CDR3 length: 14 residues. The V gene lost 3 bases and the J gene lost 4 bases, with 13 bases spanning the gap. Germline-derived CDR1 and CDR2 are MNHEY and SVGAGI. The CDR3 reads CASSYRSGVYEQYF. The CDR3 DNA is TGTGCCAGCAGTTATCGTTCGGGAGTGTACGAGCAGTACTTC.

The V call is TRBV19, the J call TRBJ1-3; D is uncertain. Per germline, CDR1 LNHDA and CDR2 SQIVND (reference sequence). V shed 1 base and J shed 0 bases, with 4 bases lying between them. The CDR3 length is 14 residues. CDR3 sequence (DNA): TGTGCCAGTAGTATAGGATCCTCTGGAAACACCATATATTTT. It codes for CASSIGSSGNTIYF. The whole variable domain, filled in from reference TRBV19 and TRBJ1-3, reads DGGITQSPKYLFRKEGQNVTLSCEQNLNHDAMYWYRQDPGQGLRLIYYSQIVNDFQKGDIAEGYSVSREKKESFPLTVTSAQKNPTAFYLCASSIGSSGNTIYFGEGSWLTVV.

This clonotype was counted many times. The gene calls are TRBV19 and TRBJ2-7, with TRBD1 identical over 8 bases. This CDR3 comprises 14 residues. V gave up 3 bases and J gave up 1 base; unmatched junction bases: 2. CDR1 is LNHDA, CDR2 SQIVND, per germline (reference sequence). CDR3 nucleotides: TGTGCCAGTAGTATTGGGACAGGATCCTACGAGCAGTACTTC. Protein product: CASSIGTGSYEQYF.

This clonotype came up many times. V and J are TRBV7-2 and TRBJ2-1, with D uncertain. CDR1 SGHTA and CDR2 FQGNSA come from the germline V gene. The CDR3 has 13 residues. Trimming removed 1 base at V and 5 bases at J, with 6 bases between. CDR3 DNA sequence: TGTGCCAGCAGCTTAGGGGTAGACAATGAGCAGTTCTTC. This sequence encodes CASSLGVDNEQFF.

This clonotype showed up many times. The gene calls are TRBV13 and TRBJ2-7; D remains ambiguous. Per germline, CDR1 PRHDT and CDR2 FYEKMQ (reference sequence). The CDR3 has 14 amino acids. V lost 2 bases and J lost 3, with 11 bases in between. CDR3 residues: CASSLLNALYEQYF. DNA for the CDR3: TGTGCCAGCAGCTTATTAAATGCCCTCTACGAGCAGTACTTC. Full variable domain (remainder filled in from reference TRBV13 and TRBJ2-7): AAGVIQSPRHLIKEKRETATLKCYPIPRHDTVYWYQQGPGQDPQFLISFYEKMQSDKGSIPDRFSAQQFSDYHSELNMSSLELGDSALYFCASSLLNALYEQYFGPGTRLTVT.

This clonotype occurred a few times. The junction and the germline gene differ at one end; a read error may be behind it. CDR3 DNA sequence: TGCGCCAGCAGCCAAGAGGCGGGAGCCACCGGGGAGCTGGTTTTT. Its translation is CASSQEAGATGELVF. This chain uses TRBV4-3 with TRBJ2-2; 7 bases are shared with TRBD2. This CDR3 contains 15 residues. Germline V gene data show CDR1 as LGHNA and CDR2 as YSLEER.

The chain carries TRBV30 and TRBJ2-7, with D perhaps TRBD1 or TRBD2 (5 bases each). Germline lookup yields CDR1 GTSNPN and CDR2 SVGIG (reference sequence). This CDR3 is 13 amino acids long. The germline V and J ends were trimmed by 4 bases and 3 bases, with 13 bases remaining between them. The CDR3 nucleotides read TGTGCCTGGATTAGTGAGAGGGGCTACGAGCAGTACTTC. Translation gives CAWISERGYEQYF.

The rearrangement links TRBV15 to TRBJ2-5; 10 nucleotides line up with TRBD1. Losses at the gene ends were 3 bases for V and 3 bases for J; bases not matched to a gene: 7. The germline V gene encodes CDR1 LNHNV and CDR2 YYDKDF (reference sequence). The CDR3 length is 16 residues. CDR3 coding DNA: TGTGCCACCAGCAGGGAGGGGGGGACAGGGGAAGAGACCCAGTACTTC. Its protein product is CATSREGGTGEETQYF. Combining the CDR3 with reference TRBV15 and TRBJ2-5 gives the whole variable domain DAMVIQNPRYQVTQFGKPVTLSCSQTLNHNVMYWYQQKSSQAPKLLFHYYDKDFNNEADTPDNFQSRRPNTSFCFLDIRSPGLGDTAMYLCATSREGGTGEETQYFGPGTRLLVL.

Of note for this clonotype: This could be a read error, since a much larger clone is one nucleotide away. The rearrangement links TRBV7-9 to TRBJ1-4; the D gene is possibly TRBD1 (5 bases). The CDR3 sequence is 15 residues long. Germline V gene data show CDR1 as SEHNR and CDR2 as FQNEAQ (reference sequence). CDR3 DNA: TGTGCCAGCAGCTTCCCAGGGTTGGGTAATGAAGAACTGTTTTTT. It codes for CASSFPGLGNEELFF.

This clonotype occurred many times. The chain has TRBV7-2 and TRBJ1-3; D is unresolved. Trimming cost V 5 bases and J 4 bases, with 18 bases left between them. Germline V gene data show CDR1 as SGHTA and CDR2 as FQGNSA. The CDR3 totals 16 residues. CDR3 coding DNA: TGTGCCAGCAGCCCTAAGGGTGCGGCGGCGGGAAACACCATATATTTT. It encodes CASSPKGAAAGNTIYF.

On this clonotype itself: A much larger clone is a single base away; this may be a read error. In DNA form, the CDR3 reads TGTGCCAGCATCTGGAACAGGGGCCACGAGCAGTACTTC. Translated, it gives CASIWNRGHEQYF. The chain couples TRBV2 to TRBJ2-7; TRBD1 agrees at 7 bases. The V gene end was trimmed by 7 bases and the J gene end by 5 bases; junction bases not matched to a gene: 8. The CDR3 contains 13 residues. Germline CDR1 and CDR2: SNHLY and FYNNEI.

Worth noting for this clonotype: Given a much more abundant clone one base away, this may be a read error. The chain couples TRBV6-4 to TRBJ2-2; 9 bases fit TRBD2. There are 16 residues in the CDR3. Trimming took 6 bases from V and 3 from J; bases not matched to a gene: 8. Germline V gene sequence: CDR1 MRHNA, CDR2 SNTAGT. CDR3 region: CASRGTSRSDTGELFF. The CDR3, as DNA: TGTGCCAGCAGAGGGACTAGCAGGAGCGACACCGGGGAGCTGTTTTTT.

This clonotype was counted many times. This rearrangement joins TRBV20-1 to TRBJ1-1; D gene uncertain. The CDR3 is 15 residues long. With 0 bases removed from V and 0 bases from J, the gap between germline ends came to 11 bases. CDR1 is DFQATT, CDR2 SNEGSKA, per germline (reference sequence). The CDR3 DNA reads as TGCAGTGCTAGAGATTACACCTCTCTGAACACTGAAGCTTTCTTT. It is translated as CSARDYTSLNTEAFF.

This clonotype was seen ten or more times. The chain combines TRBV28 with TRBJ2-7; tentative D call: TRBD1 (6 bases). CDR3 length: 14 amino acids. V gave up 8 bases and J gave up 6 bases, with 20 bases separating them. Germline CDR1 reads MDHEN; CDR2 reads SYDVKM. The CDR3 loop reads CASHAARGRLEQYF. CDR3 nucleotides: TGTGCCAGCCATGCCGCCAGGGGTCGGCTCGAGCAGTACTTC.

This clonotype was found many times. The chain recombines TRBV7-9 with TRBJ2-3; 7 positions match TRBD2. The V gene end was trimmed by 6 bases and the J gene end by 4 bases; junction bases not matched to a gene: 10. This CDR3 is 15 amino acids long. CDR1 SEHNR and CDR2 FQNEAQ come from the germline V gene (reference sequence). In DNA, the CDR3 is TGTGCCAGCAGTGGTCCTGAGGCGGGGGCAGATACGCAGTATTTT. Protein sequence: CASSGPEAGADTQYF.

This clonotype was counted many times. V gene TRBV7-9 combines with J gene TRBJ2-7, with D unclear. Germline V gene lookup returns CDR1 SEHNR and CDR2 FQNEAQ (reference sequence). The V and J ends lost 5 bases and 2 bases respectively, with 4 bases between them. This CDR3 is built from 11 residues. CDR3 sequence: CASSTTYEQYF. The CDR3 coding sequence is TGTGCCAGCAGCACTACCTACGAGCAGTACTTC.

With respect to this clonotype: A read error is possible here, since a much larger clone lies one base away. The chain employs TRBV11-2 and TRBJ2-3; TRBD2 agrees at 14 bases. J was trimmed by 3 bases and V by 5 bases; bases with no gene match: 4. This CDR3 is built from 16 residues. Germline assignment: CDR1 SGHAT and CDR2 FQNNGV. CDR3 in amino acids: CASSQGLAGVTDTQYF. For the CDR3, the DNA is TGTGCCAGCAGCCAGGGACTAGCGGGAGTTACAGATACGCAGTATTTT.

Regarding this clonotype: This may stem from a read error, because a much larger clone lies one nucleotide away. The V gene is TRBV5-6, the J gene TRBJ2-2; D is unresolved. Germline loops: CDR1 SGHDT, CDR2 YYEEEE. CDR3 length: 12 residues. Written as DNA, the CDR3 is TGTGCCGGCAGCTTGGCGACCGGGGAGCTGTTTTTT. As protein: CAGSLATGELFF.

This clonotype has at least ten counts. The J gene is TRBJ2-1, the V gene TRBV4-3; D may correspond to TRBD1 or TRBD2 (6 bases each). V lost 6 bases to trimming and J lost 13 bases, with 16 bases between them. CDR3 length: 12 residues. Germline V lookup: CDR1 LGHNA, CDR2 YSLEER. The CDR3 loop is CASRLLGGPQFF. The CDR3, as DNA: TGCGCCAGCAGGCTACTAGGGGGGCCCCAGTTCTTC.

The table lists this clonotype with a few counts. The V call is TRBV7-9, the J call TRBJ1-1; D gene ambiguous. Germline CDR1 reads SEHNR; CDR2 reads FQNEAQ (reference sequence). The CDR3 sequence is 14 residues long. V was shortened by 5 bases and J by 6 bases, with 16 bases between the two germline ends. CDR3 coding DNA: TGTGCCAGCAGCCAAATAATGTCTTTCGCTGAAGCTTTCTTT. This gives the protein CASSQIMSFAEAFF.